Listed below are T cell receptor beta chains from one sample, sequenced in a study of T cell changes during pregnancy in multiple sclerosis. Here immunoSEQ multiplex PCR was the method, and the copy in TCRdb shows in-frame clones only, minus some. The table records 95,000 to 110,000 clones, 92% of them present only once. The specimen was peripheral blood, collected in the third trimester of pregnancy. Receptor source: a female donor in good health, enrolled as a control in a pregnancy study. Each CDR3 is given with its conserved first and last residue. A D gene is named only where the DNA matches it firmly.

j_call: TRBJ2-7
v_call: TRBV7-2
d_call: TRBD1
cdr3_nt: TGTGCCAGCAGCTTGGGGACAGGCTACGAGCAGTACTTC
cdr3_aa: CASSLGTGYEQYF

j_call: TRBJ2-7
v_call: TRBV5-1
d_call: TRBD2
cdr3_nt: TGCGCCAGCAGCTTGCGTCGGGGGGGCCCCTACGAGCAGTACTTC
cdr3_aa: CASSLRRGGPYEQYF

j_call: TRBJ1-6
v_call: TRBV5-6
d_call: -
cdr3_nt: TGTGCCAGCAGCTCCTGGTGGGGGGGTGGTAATTCACCCCTCCACTTT
cdr3_aa: CASSSWWGGGNSPLHF

j_call: TRBJ2-1
v_call: TRBV7-3
d_call: -
cdr3_nt: TGTGCCAGCAGCGCAGGGACTTACAATGAGCAGTTCTTC
cdr3_aa: CASSAGTYNEQFF

j_call: TRBJ2-5
v_call: TRBV9
d_call: -
cdr3_nt: TGTGCCAGCAGCGTAAGGGGGTCCGAAGAGACCCAGTACTTC
cdr3_aa: CASSVRGSEETQYF

j_call: TRBJ2-1
v_call: TRBV7-8
d_call: TRBD2
cdr3_nt: TGTGCCAGCAGCTTAGGCGTGGCTAGCGGGGGGGTGAGCTCCTACAATGAGCAGTTCTTC
cdr3_aa: CASSLGVASGGVSSYNEQFF

j_call: TRBJ1-2
v_call: TRBV15
d_call: -
cdr3_nt: TGTGCCACCAGCAGAGTGTCGGCAGCGGATGGCTACACCTTC
cdr3_aa: CATSRVSAADGYTF

j_call: TRBJ1-6
v_call: TRBV6-5
d_call: TRBD1
cdr3_nt: TGTGCCAGCAGTCTAACAGGGGCGGGATCACCCCTCCACTTT
cdr3_aa: CASSLTGAGSPLHF

j_call: TRBJ1-4
v_call: TRBV5-1
d_call: -
cdr3_nt: TGCGCCAGCAGCATGACAGATTTTAATGAAAAACTGTTTTTT
cdr3_aa: CASSMTDFNEKLFF

j_call: TRBJ1-1
v_call: TRBV7-3
d_call: -
cdr3_nt: TGTGCCAGCAGGCAGGGACATCGGAACACTGAAGCTTTCTTT
cdr3_aa: CASRQGHRNTEAFF

j_call: TRBJ1-1
v_call: TRBV11-2
d_call: -
cdr3_nt: TGTGCCAGCAGCTTAAACGTAGACACTGAAGCTTTCTTT
cdr3_aa: CASSLNVDTEAFF

j_call: TRBJ2-7
v_call: TRBV7-8
d_call: -
cdr3_nt: TGTGCCAGCAGCTCCGGTGGGGGGAGGAATTGGTACGAGCAGTACTTC
cdr3_aa: CASSSGGGRNWYEQYF

j_call: TRBJ2-1
v_call: TRBV6-1
d_call: TRBD1
cdr3_nt: TGTGCCAGCAGCCCCCGGACAGGGCTCTACAATGAGCAGTTCTTC
cdr3_aa: CASSPRTGLYNEQFF

j_call: TRBJ1-4
v_call: TRBV30
d_call: -
cdr3_nt: TGTGCCTGGGGGGTCGGGAGCGGCACTAATGAAAAACTGTTTTTT
cdr3_aa: CAWGVGSGTNEKLFF